This paragraph reports one TCR beta chain. What it binds is unknown. TCRdb recomputed calls from the RT-PCR reads with MiXCR, one row per CDR3 protein. The data contain about 780,000 distinct CDR3 sequences, about 18% of them singletons. This entry comes from a study of response to subunit inactivated influenza vaccine. Study-level results: Seasonal influenza vaccination, on each occasion, was suggested by the authors to recruit few new T cells.

The V end lost 4 bases, the J end lost 4 bases, and 11 bases lay between the germline ends. The CDR3 runs to 13 residues. CDR1 and CDR2 (germline): SEHNR, FQNEAQ (reference sequence). This receptor was obtained from a man aged 45-60 years who received an inactivated influenza vaccine. Sample: PBMCs from blood, taken about 5 days after vaccination. This chain connects TRBV7-9 to TRBJ2-7; no clear D gene. Here the CDR3 reads CASSSYFFYEQYF. As DNA, the CDR3 is TGTGCCAGCAGCTCCTACTTTTTTTACGAGCAGTACTTC. Full variable domain (rest looked up from reference TRBV7-9 and TRBJ2-7): DTGVSQNPRHKITKRGQNVTFRCDPISEHNRLYWYRQTLGQGPEFLTYFQNEAQLEKSRLLSDRFSAERPKGSFSTLEIQRTEQGDSAMYLCASSSYFFYEQYFGPGTRLTVT.